The 3 T cell receptor beta chains presented below share a single source sample, sequenced in a study of monozygotic twins with inflammatory bowel disease. From the 5' RACE reads, TCRdb lists one entry per CDR3 protein and no DNA. This specimen shows nearly 450,000 distinct CDR3 sequences; the ten leading clones hold 2.4%. What was sequenced was blood. The receptor set was obtained from a human donor with ulcerative colitis or Crohn's disease, or a healthy co-twin of an affected twin (not recorded which).

The chain recombines TRBV9 with TRBJ2-2; TCRdb's D call, TRBD1, is unchecked because there is no DNA. Germline V gene data show CDR1 as SGDLS and CDR2 as YYNGEE. CDR3 size: 15 residues. The CDR3 protein is CASSVGQDIAGELFF.

This chain uses TRBV20-1 with TRBJ1-6; TCRdb outputs TRBD1, but without DNA this stays unchecked. This CDR3 is built from 13 residues. Per the germline V gene, CDR1 is DFQATT and CDR2 is SNEGSKA (reference sequence). CDR3 residues: CSAFDRKGSPLHF.

The chain recombines TRBV28 with TRBJ1-6; there is no DNA to check the TCRdb D call of TRBD1. Looked up from germline, CDR1 is MDHEN and CDR2 is SYDVKM. There are 14 residues in the CDR3. The CDR3 protein is CASSYTGRDSPLHF. Looking up the rest from reference TRBV28 and TRBJ1-6 gives the full variable domain: DVKVTQSSRYLVKRTGEKVFLECVQDMDHENMFWYRQDPGLGLRLIYFSYDVKMKEKGDIPEGYSVSREKKERFSLILESASTNQTSMYLCASSYTGRDSPLHFGNGTRLTVT.